This T cell receptor (beta chain) was recorded in a study of T cell responses to AZD1222 COVID-19 vaccine. Whole-study results and caveats: Nearly half of spike-specific TCRs reportedly target unmutated variant regions. Repertoire sampling happened only post peak T cell response.

Germline trimming cut 0 bases from V and 7 bases from J; bases unmatched to any gene: 5. Germline V gene lookup returns CDR1 LNHNV and CDR2 YYDKDF (reference sequence). The CDR3 runs to 15 residues. Details on this clone: Its antigen is unknown.

Clones were sequenced by immunoSEQ multiplex PCR, and TCRdb holds only the in-frame ones, with some missing. The table shows approximately 150,000 clones, with around 90% occurring only once. This sequence was found in an adult who received the AZD1222 COVID-19 vaccine. V usage is TRBV15 and J usage is TRBJ1-5; 8 bases align to TRBD1. The sample consisted of peripheral blood, taken 28 days after the second AZD1222 dose. The CDR3 protein is CATSRDSGGRQPQHF. Written as DNA, the CDR3 is TGTGCCACCAGCAGAGATTCAGGGGGCCGACAGCCCCAGCATTTT.